The clone carrying this TCR beta chain has just a few counts. These data originate in a study of T-cell memory formation after mild COVID-19. Across the whole study: There were largely donor-specific TCR clusters.

Researchers used 5'RACE with constant-segment primers to make TCR alpha and TCR beta cDNA libraries that carry sample barcodes and UMIs. TCRdb re-derived calls from the 5' RACE reads in MiXCR, one entry per CDR3 protein. Among a few hundred thousand distinct CDR3 sequences listed, around 30% were seen once. CDR1 and CDR2 from the germline V gene are SNHLY and FYNNEI. Trimming cost V 7 bases and J 3 bases, with 13 bases left between them. The CDR3 has 14 amino acids. V usage is TRBV2 and J usage is TRBJ1-5; tentative D call: TRBD1 (5 bases). The sample was PBMCs or a T cell subset sorted from them (not recorded which). The origin of this receptor is an adult woman who had mild COVID-19 (a few samples of this study predate the infection). Cell type and time point are not known. Here the CDR3 reads CASTSGLSNQPQHF. The CDR3 nucleotides are TGTGCCAGCACCTCGGGACTTTCCAATCAGCCCCAGCATTTT.